The rows below give T cell receptor beta chains drawn from one sample of a study of beta chain features in type 1 diabetes. Profiling relied on immunoSEQ multiplex PCR, and the TCRdb table lists in-frame clones only, not all of them. The sample lists 600,000 to 750,000 clones, 9.5% to 15% occurring once. The material sequenced was naive CD4+ T cells from blood. The source is a man aged 25-45 years with type 1 diabetes. CDR3s include the opening cysteine and the closing phenylalanine or tryptophan. The D gene is left open where the match is weak. The size field is filled for only some rows; it gives once, few, many or a size class.

D gene: .
CDR3 length: 12
V gene: TRBV9
J gene: TRBJ2-3
clone size: .
CDR3 DNA: TGTGCCAGCACCTCTAGCACAGATACGCAGTATTTT
CDR3 protein: CASTSSTDTQYF

D gene: .
CDR3 length: 15
V gene: TRBV7-9
J gene: TRBJ2-2
clone size: few
CDR3 DNA: TGTGCCAGCAGCAGGGGCGAGATCGGCACCGGGGAGCTGTTTTTT
CDR3 protein: CASSRGEIGTGELFF

D gene: .
CDR3 length: 13
V gene: TRBV5-8
J gene: TRBJ1-5
clone size: .
CDR3 DNA: TGTGCCAGCAGCACCCAGGGACCTCGGCCCCAGCATTTT
CDR3 protein: CASSTQGPRPQHF

D gene: .
CDR3 length: 17
V gene: TRBV7-2
J gene: TRBJ2-5
clone size: few
CDR3 DNA: TGTGCCAGCAGCTTTGGTATCACCGGGGGCCAAAGGGAGACCCAGTACTTC
CDR3 protein: CASSFGITGGQRETQYF

D gene: .
CDR3 length: 13
V gene: TRBV2
J gene: TRBJ2-1
clone size: few
CDR3 DNA: TGTGCCAGCAGAGAGATGGCGGCCCATGAGCAGTTCTTC
CDR3 protein: CASREMAAHEQFF

D gene: .
CDR3 length: 14
V gene: TRBV28
J gene: TRBJ2-4
clone size: .
CDR3 DNA: TGTGCCAGCAGTTCCTGGACAGTCAAAAACATTCAGTACTTC
CDR3 protein: CASSSWTVKNIQYF

D gene: .
CDR3 length: 15
V gene: TRBV4-3
J gene: TRBJ2-1
clone size: few
CDR3 DNA: TGCGCCAGCAGCCAAGGGGATAGACTAGGAAGCGTGCGGTTCTTC
CDR3 protein: CASSQGDRLGSVRFF

D gene: .
CDR3 length: 14
V gene: TRBV7-9
J gene: TRBJ1-6
clone size: few
CDR3 DNA: TGTGCCAGCAGCTTAGAGGCGGCGTATTCACCCCTCCACTTT
CDR3 protein: CASSLEAAYSPLHF

D gene: .
CDR3 length: 13
V gene: TRBV6-5
J gene: TRBJ2-5
clone size: .
CDR3 DNA: TGTGCCAGCAGTTACGGGGGGAGAGAGACCCAGTACTTC
CDR3 protein: CASSYGGRETQYF

D gene: .
CDR3 length: 14
V gene: TRBV11-2
J gene: TRBJ2-3
clone size: .
CDR3 DNA: TGTGCCAGCAGCCTCGGACTTAGCACAGATACGCAGTATTTT
CDR3 protein: CASSLGLSTDTQYF

D gene: TRBD1
CDR3 length: 16
V gene: TRBV9
J gene: TRBJ1-5
clone size: .
CDR3 DNA: TGTGCCAGCAGCGCCAAGGGACAGGGGGCTTTTCAGCCCCAGCATTTT
CDR3 protein: CASSAKGQGAFQPQHF

D gene: .
CDR3 length: 17
V gene: TRBV18
J gene: TRBJ2-6
clone size: .
CDR3 DNA: TGTGCCAGCTCACGTAGGAGGGGGGACTCTGGGGCCAACGTCCTGACTTTC
CDR3 protein: CASSRRRGDSGANVLTF

D gene: .
CDR3 length: 14
V gene: TRBV4-3
J gene: TRBJ2-1
clone size: few
CDR3 DNA: TGCGCCAGCAGCCCCGGGGGCTCCTACAATGAGCAGTTCTTC
CDR3 protein: CASSPGGSYNEQFF

D gene: .
CDR3 length: 14
V gene: TRBV15
J gene: TRBJ2-3
clone size: few
CDR3 DNA: TGTGCCACCAGCCGCCAAACAGGGTCAGATACGCAGTATTTT
CDR3 protein: CATSRQTGSDTQYF

D gene: .
CDR3 length: 16
V gene: TRBV19
J gene: TRBJ1-1
clone size: .
CDR3 DNA: TGTGCCAGTATCCCAATCCTACAGGGCCGGAACACTGAAGCTTTCTTT
CDR3 protein: CASIPILQGRNTEAFF

D gene: .
CDR3 length: 12
V gene: TRBV9
J gene: TRBJ1-6
clone size: .
CDR3 DNA: TGTGCCAGCAGCGCCAGGGAATCACCCCTCCACTTT
CDR3 protein: CASSARESPLHF

D gene: TRBD1
CDR3 length: 18
V gene: TRBV5-8
J gene: TRBJ2-1
clone size: .
CDR3 DNA: TGTGCCAGCAGTCATCGGACGGCACAGGGGGCTCCCCTAAGGGAGCAGTTCTTC
CDR3 protein: CASSHRTAQGAPLREQFF

D gene: .
CDR3 length: 14
V gene: TRBV9
J gene: TRBJ2-6
clone size: few
CDR3 DNA: TGTGCCAGCAGCGACCCATCTGGGGCCAACGTCCTGACTTTC
CDR3 protein: CASSDPSGANVLTF

D gene: .
CDR3 length: 14
V gene: TRBV7-2
J gene: TRBJ2-6
clone size: few
CDR3 DNA: TGTGCCAGCAGCTTAGGCTCTGGGGCCAACGTCCTGACTTTC
CDR3 protein: CASSLGSGANVLTF

D gene: .
CDR3 length: 13
V gene: TRBV30
J gene: TRBJ2-5
clone size: .
CDR3 DNA: TGTGCCTGGAGTGGACAGACCCAAGAGACCCAGTACTTC
CDR3 protein: CAWSGQTQETQYF

D gene: .
CDR3 length: 16
V gene: TRBV7-8
J gene: TRBJ2-1
clone size: few
CDR3 DNA: TGTGCCAGCACCTCACTGGGACTTCCGAGGGACAATGAGCAGTTCTTC
CDR3 protein: CASTSLGLPRDNEQFF

D gene: TRBD2
CDR3 length: 13
V gene: TRBV19
J gene: TRBJ2-2
clone size: few
CDR3 DNA: TGTGCCAGTTCGGGACTAGCCGGAGGGGAGCTGTTTTTT
CDR3 protein: CASSGLAGGELFF

D gene: .
CDR3 length: 15
V gene: TRBV2
J gene: TRBJ2-6
clone size: .
CDR3 DNA: TGTGCCAGCACTGTTATTGCGTTGGAGGCCAACGTCCTGACTTTC
CDR3 protein: CASTVIALEANVLTF

D gene: TRBD1
CDR3 length: 14
V gene: TRBV19
J gene: TRBJ1-5
clone size: few
CDR3 DNA: TGTGCCAGTAGCGGGACAGGGGCAAATCAGCCCCAGCATTTT
CDR3 protein: CASSGTGANQPQHF

D gene: .
CDR3 length: 12
V gene: TRBV15
J gene: TRBJ1-5
clone size: few
CDR3 DNA: TGTGCCACCAGCAGAGTAAACTCGCCCCAGCATTTT
CDR3 protein: CATSRVNSPQHF

D gene: .
CDR3 length: 11
V gene: TRBV6-5
J gene: TRBJ2-7
clone size: .
CDR3 DNA: TGTGCCAGCAGTACTAACTACGAGCAGTACTTC
CDR3 protein: CASSTNYEQYF

D gene: TRBD2
CDR3 length: 14
V gene: TRBV28
J gene: TRBJ2-5
clone size: few
CDR3 DNA: TGTGCCAGCAGTTCCCCAGCGGGGGGAGAGACCCAGTACTTC
CDR3 protein: CASSSPAGGETQYF

D gene: .
CDR3 length: 11
V gene: TRBV11-3
J gene: TRBJ2-5
clone size: .
CDR3 DNA: TGTGCCAGCAGCTTGAGAGAGACCCAGTACTTC
CDR3 protein: CASSLRETQYF

D gene: .
CDR3 length: 17
V gene: TRBV5-1
J gene: TRBJ1-1
clone size: .
CDR3 DNA: TGCGCCAGCAGCTTGGCCGGCATCACAGGTGACTCCGCCGGAGCTTTCTTT
CDR3 protein: CASSLAGITGDSAGAFF

D gene: .
CDR3 length: 16
V gene: TRBV5-1
J gene: TRBJ2-2
clone size: .
CDR3 DNA: TGCGCCAGCAGCTTTTTGACAGGATCAAACACCGGGGAGCTGTTTTTT
CDR3 protein: CASSFLTGSNTGELFF

D gene: .
CDR3 length: 12
V gene: TRBV30
J gene: TRBJ1-3
clone size: .
CDR3 DNA: TGTGCCTGGAGTAAAGGTGGAAACACCATATATTTT
CDR3 protein: CAWSKGGNTIYF

D gene: TRBD1
CDR3 length: 15
V gene: TRBV7-9
J gene: TRBJ1-2
clone size: few
CDR3 DNA: TGTGCCAGCCGGGGATTTCAGGGGGCGCTTTTAGGCTACACCTTC
CDR3 protein: CASRGFQGALLGYTF

D gene: TRBD1
CDR3 length: 14
V gene: TRBV7-2
J gene: TRBJ2-5
clone size: .
CDR3 DNA: TGTGCCAGCAGCCCCCAGGGACAGCAAGAGACCCAGTACTTC
CDR3 protein: CASSPQGQQETQYF

D gene: TRBD1
CDR3 length: 15
V gene: TRBV7-2
J gene: TRBJ1-4
clone size: .
CDR3 DNA: TGTGCCAGCAGCCCACATAGGGACAGTAATGAAAAACTGTTTTTT
CDR3 protein: CASSPHRDSNEKLFF

D gene: .
CDR3 length: 13
V gene: TRBV10-3
J gene: TRBJ2-7
clone size: few
CDR3 DNA: TGTGCCATCAGGGACAGCCCAAGGTTGGGTTTGTACTTC
CDR3 protein: CAIRDSPRLGLYF

D gene: .
CDR3 length: 13
V gene: TRBV9
J gene: TRBJ2-7
clone size: .
CDR3 DNA: TGTGCCAGCAGCCGACTTACAGAGTACGAGCAGTACTTC
CDR3 protein: CASSRLTEYEQYF

D gene: TRBD1
CDR3 length: 13
V gene: TRBV29-1
J gene: TRBJ2-7
clone size: few
CDR3 DNA: TGCAGCGTTGCCTGGGACAGGCGTTACGAGCAGTACTTC
CDR3 protein: CSVAWDRRYEQYF

D gene: TRBD2
CDR3 length: 17
V gene: TRBV9
J gene: TRBJ2-3
clone size: .
CDR3 DNA: TGTGCCAGCAGCGTAGGGACTAGCGGGGGGAAAACAGATACGCAGTATTTT
CDR3 protein: CASSVGTSGGKTDTQYF

D gene: .
CDR3 length: 15
V gene: TRBV9
J gene: TRBJ2-6
clone size: few
CDR3 DNA: TGTGCCAGCAGCCCCCAGTCCTCTGGGGCCAACGTCCTGACTTTC
CDR3 protein: CASSPQSSGANVLTF

D gene: .
CDR3 length: 14
V gene: TRBV7-2
J gene: TRBJ2-1
clone size: .
CDR3 DNA: TGTGCCAGCAGCCCCCTCAGTGCCCGCAATGAGCAGTTCTTC
CDR3 protein: CASSPLSARNEQFF

D gene: .
CDR3 length: 13
V gene: TRBV30
J gene: TRBJ1-2
clone size: few
CDR3 DNA: TGTGCCTGGAGTGTACGTCGAGGGGATGGCTACACCTTC
CDR3 protein: CAWSVRRGDGYTF

D gene: .
CDR3 length: 12
V gene: TRBV28
J gene: TRBJ2-3
clone size: .
CDR3 DNA: TGTGCCAGCAGTTTAATCCGGACACGCACGCATTTT
CDR3 protein: CASSLIRTRTHF

D gene: .
CDR3 length: 14
V gene: TRBV5-6
J gene: TRBJ2-1
clone size: few
CDR3 DNA: TGTGCCAGCAGGCAAGCCGGGACTGAAAATGAGCAGTTCTTC
CDR3 protein: CASRQAGTENEQFF